This is a list of T cell receptor beta chains from one sample in a study of blood T cell repertoires in COVID-19. The repertoire was sequenced with immunoSEQ multiplex PCR; TCRdb's copy has only in-frame clones and lacks some. The data contain hundreds of thousands of clones, around 81% of them singletons. The sequenced sample consisted of PBMCs or T cells enriched from blood (not recorded which). The receptors were sampled from a man aged 25 to 45 with acute COVID-19. Each CDR3 is given with its conserved first and last residue. A D gene is named only where the DNA matches it firmly. The size of a clone is reported for some rows only, either as once, few or many, or as a class for expanded clones.

CDR3aa: CASSLTGLANTGELFF
CDR3nt: TGTGCCAGCAGCCTAACAGGGCTCGCGAACACCGGGGAGCTGTTTTTT
d_gene: -
v_gene: TRBV2
j_gene: TRBJ2-2
abundance: -

CDR3aa: CAISDPTKVTEAFF
CDR3nt: TGTGCCATCAGTGACCCGACAAAAGTGACTGAAGCTTTCTTT
d_gene: -
v_gene: TRBV10-3
j_gene: TRBJ1-1
abundance: -

CDR3aa: CASTFRGGVVNEQFF
CDR3nt: TGTGCCAGCACCTTTCGAGGCGGCGTCGTGAATGAGCAGTTCTTC
d_gene: -
v_gene: TRBV5-6
j_gene: TRBJ2-1
abundance: -

CDR3aa: CASNIQGQGYTF
CDR3nt: TGTGCCAGCAACATACAGGGGCAGGGCTACACCTTC
d_gene: TRBD1
v_gene: TRBV2
j_gene: TRBJ1-2
abundance: -

CDR3aa: CASSLPNTEAFF
CDR3nt: TGTGCCAGCAGTTTACCTAACACTGAAGCTTTCTTT
d_gene: -
v_gene: TRBV28
j_gene: TRBJ1-1
abundance: few

CDR3aa: CASSYSLGRDLGSIYF
CDR3nt: TGTGCCAGCAGTTACTCCCTCGGGCGGGACCTCGGTTCCATATATTTT
d_gene: -
v_gene: TRBV6-5
j_gene: TRBJ1-3
abundance: -

CDR3aa: CASSTTSGYEQYF
CDR3nt: TGTGCCAGTAGTACAACTAGCGGTTACGAGCAGTACTTC
d_gene: TRBD2
v_gene: TRBV19
j_gene: TRBJ2-7
abundance: -

CDR3aa: CASSLGGQGGYGYTF
CDR3nt: TGTGCCAGCAGCTTAGGGGGACAGGGGGGCTATGGCTACACCTTC
d_gene: TRBD1
v_gene: TRBV11-2
j_gene: TRBJ1-2
abundance: -

CDR3aa: CASRNRTGAGNTIYF
CDR3nt: TGTGCCAGCAGAAATAGGACAGGGGCTGGAAACACCATATATTTT
d_gene: TRBD1
v_gene: TRBV2
j_gene: TRBJ1-3
abundance: few

CDR3aa: CAIRGADYEQYF
CDR3nt: TGTGCCATCAGGGGGGCAGACTACGAGCAGTACTTC
d_gene: -
v_gene: TRBV10-3
j_gene: TRBJ2-7
abundance: -

CDR3aa: CASSSGQGFLNTEAFF
CDR3nt: TGCGCCAGCAGTTCCGGACAGGGATTTCTGAACACTGAAGCTTTCTTT
d_gene: TRBD1
v_gene: TRBV5-1
j_gene: TRBJ1-1
abundance: -

CDR3aa: CASSQGARPSYEQYF
CDR3nt: TGTGCCAGCAGCCAAGGGGCACGCCCCTCCTACGAGCAGTACTTC
d_gene: -
v_gene: TRBV13
j_gene: TRBJ2-7
abundance: -

CDR3aa: CSASRTGGAEQYF
CDR3nt: TGCAGTGCTAGTAGGACAGGGGGCGCCGAGCAGTACTTC
d_gene: TRBD1
v_gene: TRBV20-1
j_gene: TRBJ2-7
abundance: -

CDR3aa: CASSDSGGQGYNEQFF
CDR3nt: TGTGCCAGCAGTGACTCGGGGGGACAGGGGTACAATGAGCAGTTCTTC
d_gene: TRBD1
v_gene: TRBV6-4
j_gene: TRBJ2-1
abundance: few

CDR3aa: CASSLAGRGGQETQYF
CDR3nt: TGTGCCAGCAGCTTAGCGGGACGGGGGGGCCAAGAGACCCAGTACTTC
d_gene: TRBD2
v_gene: TRBV7-2
j_gene: TRBJ2-5
abundance: -

CDR3aa: CASSPQDIAYEQYF
CDR3nt: TGTGCCAGCAGTCCCCAGGACATTGCCTACGAGCAGTACTTC
d_gene: -
v_gene: TRBV11-1
j_gene: TRBJ2-7
abundance: -

CDR3aa: CASSMFGAGNTIYF
CDR3nt: TGTGCCAGTAGTATGTTCGGGGCTGGAAACACCATATATTTT
d_gene: -
v_gene: TRBV19
j_gene: TRBJ1-3
abundance: -

CDR3aa: CASSQVGGNTGELFF
CDR3nt: TGTGCCAGCAGCCAAGTAGGAGGGAACACCGGGGAGCTGTTTTTT
d_gene: -
v_gene: TRBV3-1/TRBV3-2
j_gene: TRBJ2-2
abundance: once

CDR3aa: CASQTYNSYEQYF
CDR3nt: TGCGCCAGCCAAACCTATAACTCCTACGAGCAGTACTTC
d_gene: -
v_gene: TRBV5-1
j_gene: TRBJ2-7
abundance: -

CDR3aa: CASKQGANTEAFF
CDR3nt: TGTGCCAGCAAACAGGGGGCGAACACTGAAGCTTTCTTT
d_gene: TRBD1
v_gene: TRBV6-6
j_gene: TRBJ1-1
abundance: once

CDR3aa: CASKWTGGNTGELFF
CDR3nt: TGTGCCAGCAAGTGGACAGGGGGGAACACCGGGGAGCTGTTTTTT
d_gene: TRBD1
v_gene: TRBV2
j_gene: TRBJ2-2
abundance: -

CDR3aa: CASSQEGGAYRKLFF
CDR3nt: TGTGCCAGCAGCCAAGAAGGGGGGGCTTATCGAAAACTGTTTTTT
d_gene: -
v_gene: TRBV4-2
j_gene: TRBJ1-4
abundance: -

CDR3aa: CASSLFPGGEGYTF
CDR3nt: TGTGCCAGCAGCTTATTTCCCGGGGGGGAAGGCTACACCTTC
d_gene: -
v_gene: TRBV7-3
j_gene: TRBJ1-2
abundance: few

CDR3aa: CASMPGVGTGELFF
CDR3nt: TGTGCCAGCATGCCAGGGGTGGGAACCGGGGAGCTGTTTTTT
d_gene: -
v_gene: TRBV7-3
j_gene: TRBJ2-2
abundance: few

CDR3aa: CASRLDRNSPLHF
CDR3nt: TGTGCCAGCAGATTGGACAGGAATTCACCCCTCCACTTT
d_gene: TRBD1
v_gene: TRBV6-5
j_gene: TRBJ1-6
abundance: -

CDR3aa: CASSEQGGSYNEQFF
CDR3nt: TGCGCCAGCAGTGAGCAGGGTGGCTCCTACAATGAGCAGTTCTTC
d_gene: -
v_gene: TRBV10-2
j_gene: TRBJ2-1
abundance: -

CDR3aa: CASSLNFGATNEKLFF
CDR3nt: TGTGCCAGCAGCTTAAATTTCGGTGCAACTAATGAAAAACTGTTTTTT
d_gene: -
v_gene: TRBV7-6
j_gene: TRBJ1-4
abundance: -

CDR3aa: CASSPDAGGQPQHF
CDR3nt: TGTGCCAGCAGCCCTGACGCGGGCGGTCAGCCCCAGCATTTT
d_gene: -
v_gene: TRBV3-1/TRBV3-2
j_gene: TRBJ1-5
abundance: few

CDR3aa: CASMGSGNTEAFF
CDR3nt: TGCGCCAGCATGGGTTCGGGGAACACTGAAGCTTTCTTT
d_gene: -
v_gene: TRBV10-1
j_gene: TRBJ1-1
abundance: -

CDR3aa: CASSRLAEETQYF
CDR3nt: TGTGCCAGCAGCAGACTAGCTGAAGAGACCCAGTACTTC
d_gene: TRBD2
v_gene: TRBV27
j_gene: TRBJ2-5
abundance: -

CDR3aa: CASSPGFAGTEAFF
CDR3nt: TGTGCCAGCAGCCCAGGGTTTGCTGGCACTGAAGCTTTCTTT
d_gene: -
v_gene: TRBV5-4
j_gene: TRBJ1-1
abundance: -

CDR3aa: CASSSRRILDFSGANVLTF
CDR3nt: TGCGCCAGCAGCTCTCGACGGATCCTCGATTTTAGCGGGGCCAACGTCCTGACTTTC
d_gene: -
v_gene: TRBV5-1
j_gene: TRBJ2-6
abundance: -

CDR3aa: CASSSTGLGDYGYTF
CDR3nt: TGTGCCAGCAGCTCGACAGGGTTAGGCGACTATGGCTACACCTTC
d_gene: TRBD1
v_gene: TRBV7-6
j_gene: TRBJ1-2
abundance: few

CDR3aa: CAIGTSESSYNEQFF
CDR3nt: TGTGCCATCGGGACTAGCGAGAGCTCCTACAATGAGCAGTTCTTC
d_gene: TRBD2
v_gene: TRBV19
j_gene: TRBJ2-1
abundance: -

CDR3aa: CAGRGLSYGYTF
CDR3nt: TGTGCTGGGCGGGGACTCAGCTATGGCTACACCTTC
d_gene: -
v_gene: TRBV28
j_gene: TRBJ1-2
abundance: -

CDR3aa: CASRDRVNTEAFF
CDR3nt: TGTGCCAGTCGGGACAGGGTGAACACTGAAGCTTTCTTT
d_gene: TRBD1
v_gene: TRBV19
j_gene: TRBJ1-1
abundance: few

CDR3aa: CASSSLQTGSSYNEQFF
CDR3nt: TGCGCCAGCAGCTCGCTACAGACAGGGAGCTCCTACAATGAGCAGTTCTTC
d_gene: TRBD1
v_gene: TRBV5-1
j_gene: TRBJ2-1
abundance: -

CDR3aa: CASSPISGGPQPQHF
CDR3nt: TGTGCCAGCAGTCCGATATCAGGGGGGCCTCAGCCCCAGCATTTT
d_gene: TRBD1
v_gene: TRBV2
j_gene: TRBJ1-5
abundance: -

CDR3aa: CASSLAGLADSHQETQYF
CDR3nt: TGTGCCAGCAGCTTAGCCGGACTAGCGGACTCTCACCAAGAGACCCAGTACTTC
d_gene: TRBD2
v_gene: TRBV7-6
j_gene: TRBJ2-5
abundance: -

CDR3aa: CASSDRPMVDEQFF
CDR3nt: TGCGCCAGCAGTGACAGGCCCATGGTGGATGAGCAGTTCTTC
d_gene: -
v_gene: TRBV10-1
j_gene: TRBJ2-1
abundance: -

CDR3aa: CASSLKGGKSPLHF
CDR3nt: TGTGCCAGCAGCTTGAAAGGGGGCAAATCACCCCTCCACTTT
d_gene: TRBD1
v_gene: TRBV5-5
j_gene: TRBJ1-6
abundance: -

CDR3aa: CASSLSSDTQYF
CDR3nt: TGTGCCAGCAGCCTTAGCTCAGATACGCAGTATTTT
d_gene: -
v_gene: TRBV5-6
j_gene: TRBJ2-3
abundance: -

CDR3aa: CASRLQGGELFF
CDR3nt: TGCGCCAGCAGACTACAAGGCGGGGAGCTGTTTTTT
d_gene: -
v_gene: TRBV5-1
j_gene: TRBJ2-2
abundance: few

CDR3aa: CASSSSGRDTGELFF
CDR3nt: TGTGCCAGCAGCTCTTCGGGAAGAGACACCGGGGAGCTGTTTTTT
d_gene: -
v_gene: TRBV7-9
j_gene: TRBJ2-2
abundance: -

CDR3aa: CASSIAGQIYEQYF
CDR3nt: TGTGCCAGCAGTATCGCGGGACAGATCTACGAGCAGTACTTC
d_gene: -
v_gene: TRBV6-2/TRBV6-3
j_gene: TRBJ2-7
abundance: -

CDR3aa: CASSLPKGGMEAFF
CDR3nt: TGCGCCAGCAGCTTGCCTAAGGGAGGGATGGAAGCTTTCTTT
d_gene: -
v_gene: TRBV5-1
j_gene: TRBJ1-1
abundance: -

CDR3aa: CASSYRNGNTEAFF
CDR3nt: TGTGCCAGCAGTTACCGTAACGGGAACACTGAAGCTTTCTTT
d_gene: -
v_gene: TRBV6-5
j_gene: TRBJ1-1
abundance: -

CDR3aa: CASSQDRASGGRNEQFF
CDR3nt: TGCGCCAGCAGCCAAGATCGGGCTAGCGGGGGGCGCAATGAGCAGTTCTTC
d_gene: TRBD2
v_gene: TRBV4-1
j_gene: TRBJ2-1
abundance: few

CDR3aa: CASSLAGETYEQYF
CDR3nt: TGCGCCAGCAGTCTAGCGGGGGAGACCTACGAGCAGTACTTC
d_gene: TRBD2
v_gene: TRBV10-2
j_gene: TRBJ2-7
abundance: -

CDR3aa: CASSFKGRGNQPQHF
CDR3nt: TGTGCCAGCAGTTTTAAGGGGCGGGGTAATCAGCCCCAGCATTTT
d_gene: -
v_gene: TRBV27
j_gene: TRBJ1-5
abundance: once

CDR3aa: CASSSQGEGEKLFF
CDR3nt: TGTGCCAGCAGCTCACAGGGGGAAGGTGAAAAACTGTTTTTT
d_gene: TRBD1
v_gene: TRBV13
j_gene: TRBJ1-4
abundance: -